The next 14 T cell receptor beta chains were all read from a single sample in a study of blood T cells in healthy people across ages. With a J-beta primer mix and a sample-barcoded 5' primer, a second PCR ran roughly 6 to 12 cycles. TCRdb recomputed calls from the 5' RACE reads with MiXCR, one row per CDR3 protein. The profile shows about 1.4 million distinct CDR3 sequences, around 59% of them singletons. The sequencing sample was made of blood. The source of these receptors is a man aged 18 to 30 in good health.

The V and J genes are TRBV20-1 and TRBJ1-1; weak D call: TRBD1 (5 bases). V lost 6 bases and J 1 base, leaving 12 bases between the germline ends. The germline CDR1 and CDR2 sequences are DFQATT and SNEGSKA (reference sequence). The CDR3 spans 13 residues. This CDR3 reads CSAPGASNTEAFF. CDR3 in DNA: TGCAGTGCCCCCGGGGCCTCGAACACTGAAGCTTTCTTT.

This clonotype showed up just a few times. This chain connects TRBV28 to TRBJ2-5, with unresolved D. The CDR3 is made up of 13 amino acids. The germline V gene encodes CDR1 MDHEN and CDR2 SYDVKM. The germline V and J ends were trimmed by 4 bases and 4 bases, with 10 bases remaining between them. The CDR3 region has the DNA TGTGCCAGCAGTTCCCAGACACGAGAGACCCAGTACTTC. Translated, it gives CASSSQTRETQYF.

The chain uses TRBV29-1 and TRBJ2-7; the D is unclear. This CDR3 region has 13 residues. Germline V lookup: CDR1 SQVTM, CDR2 ANQGSEA. Deletions cut 5 bases from V and 5 bases from J, with 16 bases between. For the CDR3, the DNA is TGCAGCGTTTGTAAGGGTTTAGGCGACGAGCAGTACTTC. Translated, it gives CSVCKGLGDEQYF.

The chain links TRBV15 to TRBJ2-3, with a weak D call TRBD1 (6 bases). Looked up from germline, CDR1 is LNHNV and CDR2 is YYDKDF (reference sequence). Trimming took off 2 bases at V and 2 bases at J, with 11 bases between the two ends. CDR3 length: 15 residues. DNA of the CDR3: TGTGCCACCAGCAGACCGAGGACAGACACAGATACGCAGTATTTT. It encodes CATSRPRTDTDTQYF. Complete variable domain (other parts from reference TRBV15 and TRBJ2-3): DAMVIQNPRYQVTQFGKPVTLSCSQTLNHNVMYWYQQKSSQAPKLLFHYYDKDFNNEADTPDNFQSRRPNTSFCFLDIRSPGLGDTAMYLCATSRPRTDTDTQYFGPGTRLTVL.

This clonotype was counted only a few times. CDR3 in DNA: TGTGCCAGCAGTGCCGGGACAGGGGACATTCAGTACTTC. Amino acids: CASSAGTGDIQYF. This chain joins TRBV6-6 and TRBJ2-4, with 10 bases that match TRBD1. The germline CDR1 and CDR2 sequences are MNHNY and SVGAGI (reference sequence). This CDR3 comprises 13 residues. The V segment lost 5 bases and the J segment 8 bases; nucleotides outside the gene matches: 3.

V gene TRBV5-1 combines with J gene TRBJ2-7, with 9 positions matching TRBD2. The DNA end lines up better with TRBJ2-5; the J call may be wrong. There are 14 residues in the CDR3. CDR1 is SGHRS and CDR2 is YFSETQ in the germline V gene. The CDR3 DNA reads TGCGCCAGCAGCTCGGGACTAGCCTGGGAGACCCAGTACTTC. Translation gives CASSSGLAWETQYF.

This chain links TRBV29-1 with TRBJ1-2, with 11 nucleotides matching TRBD1. The CDR3 is made up of 15 amino acids. Germline lookup yields CDR1 SQVTM and CDR2 ANQGSEA. V lost 5 bases, J lost 4 bases, and 9 bases stayed unmatched. The CDR3 nucleotides are TGCAGCGTTCGGACAGGGGGCGGATTTAGCTATGGCTACACCTTC. This codes for CSVRTGGGFSYGYTF.

This clonotype was detected only a few times. The chain joins TRBV4-1 to TRBJ2-1, with D maybe TRBD1 (5 bases). CDR3 length: 16 residues. V shed 4 bases and J shed 3 bases, with 16 bases lying between them. Germline V CDR1 and CDR2: MGHRA, YSYEKL. CDR3 sequence: CASSLIQDIRYNEQFF. The CDR3 region has the DNA TGCGCCAGCAGCCTCATTCAGGACATTCGCTACAATGAGCAGTTCTTC.

This chain connects TRBV11-1 to TRBJ1-2, with D maybe TRBD1 (5 bases). The V end lost 3 bases, the J end lost 2 bases, and 13 bases lay between the germline ends. This CDR3 region has 15 residues. Germline CDR1 SGHAT, CDR2 FQDESV (reference sequence). The CDR3 is CASSFTLGTNYGYTF. The CDR3 bases are TGTGCCAGCAGCTTCACCCTGGGGACGAACTATGGCTACACCTTC.

The DNA of the CDR3 is TGTGCCAGCAGTGAACATGGGCGAAGCTCCTACAATGAGCAGTTCTTC. Translated: CASSEHGRSSYNEQFF. The genes are TRBV6-1 and TRBJ2-1; no reliable D call. The germline gives CDR1 MNHNS, CDR2 SASEGT. CDR3 length equals 16 residues. V lost 2 bases to trimming and J lost 0 bases, with 11 bases between them.

The chain joins TRBV12-3 or TRBV12-4 to TRBJ2-5; D is unclear. The length of the CDR3 is 13 residues. The germline V and J ends were trimmed by 8 bases and 5 bases, with 15 bases remaining between them. CDR3 residues: CASAESGSETQYF. As DNA, the CDR3 is TGTGCCAGCGCTGAAAGTGGGTCGGAGACCCAGTACTTC.

The rearrangement joins TRBV7-6 to TRBJ2-7; 7 bases match TRBD2. Germline CDR1 and CDR2: SGHVS and FNYEAQ. The CDR3 extends over 14 amino acids. Trimming removed 2 bases from V and 3 bases from J; junction bases left unmatched: 4. CDR3: CASSLSGASYEQYF. The CDR3 region has the DNA TGTGCCAGCAGCTTAAGCGGGGCCAGCTACGAGCAGTACTTC.

The chain couples TRBV27 to TRBJ2-7, with 11 bases lining up with TRBD2. The CDR3 contains 15 residues. V dropped 4 bases and J dropped 7; count of bases not matched to a gene: 9. Germline V lookup: CDR1 MNHEY, CDR2 SMNVEV (reference sequence). CDR3 protein: CASSCGTSGLWEQYF. The CDR3 DNA reads as TGTGCCAGCAGTTGCGGGACTAGCGGTCTGTGGGAGCAGTACTTC.

This clonotype was seen repeatedly, ten times or more. One base away lies a much larger clone, so this may be a sequencing read error. This chain links TRBV5-6 with TRBJ2-7; 8 nucleotides agree with TRBD1. With 3 bases clipped from V and 0 bases from J, the junction kept 5 bases outside the gene matches. CDR1 SGHDT and CDR2 YYEEEE come from the germline V gene. CDR3 length: 15 amino acids. For the CDR3, the DNA is TGTGCCAGCAGCTGGGCCGGGACAGGCTCCTACGAGCAGTACTTC. As protein: CASSWAGTGSYEQYF.